This is a list of T cell receptor beta chains from one sample in a study of T cells in Graves' hyperthyroidism and ophthalmopathy. TCRdb reanalysed the multiplex PCR reads using MiXCR and keeps one entry per CDR3 protein. Of a few hundred thousand distinct CDR3 sequences detected, around 16% appear once; the ten largest clones hold about 50%. Input material: blood. The receptors were sampled from a woman between 50 and 59 years old with Graves' hyperthyroidism. The CDR3 runs from the conserved cysteine through the conserved F or W. The D gene is left open where the match is weak. Some rows have no size entry. The others give once, few or many, or a class for an expanded clone.

cdr3_length	clone_size	d_call	v_call	j_call	cdr3_nt	cdr3_aa
16	many	TRBD1	TRBV7-9	TRBJ1-6	TGTGCCAGCAGCTTAGGGCAGGGGGGTTTGGATTCACCCCTCCACTTT	CASSLGQGGLDSPLHF
17	-	TRBD1	TRBV11-2	TRBJ1-1	TGTGCCAGCAGCGCCCACTTACAGGGGGCGAGTGGCACTGAAGCTTTCTTT	CASSAHLQGASGTEAFF
13	few	-	TRBV12-3/TRBV12-4	TRBJ2-2	TGTGCTGAGGAACAGGAGAACACCGGGGAGCTGTTTTTT	CAEEQENTGELFF
16	many	TRBD2	TRBV10-3	TRBJ2-1	TGTGCCATCAGTGGCGTAGTCGGGAGGGCCGTTAATGAGCAGTTCTTC	CAISGVVGRAVNEQFF
16	many	TRBD1	TRBV27	TRBJ1-2	TGTGCCAGCAGTTTATCAGGCCAGGGGGTCAACTATGGCTACACCTTC	CASSLSGQGVNYGYTF
15	-	TRBD1	TRBV7-2	TRBJ1-2	TGTGCCAGCACCGTGACAGGGGCAGGGATCTATGGCTACACCTTC	CASTVTGAGIYGYTF
17	-	TRBD1	TRBV3-1	TRBJ1-4	TGTGCCAGCAGCCAAAGCCAGGGACAGGGAACTAATGAAAAACTGTTTTTT	CASSQSQGQGTNEKLFF
16	few	TRBD2	TRBV20-1	TRBJ2-1	TGCAGTGCTAGAGTTTACGGGAGGCCGGACTACAATGAGCAGTTCTTC	CSARVYGRPDYNEQFF
15	-	-	TRBV7-9	TRBJ2-1	TGTGCCAGCAGCGGGCGGTTCTCCTCCTACAATGAGCAGTTCTTC	CASSGRFSSYNEQFF
12	few	-	TRBV7-3	TRBJ2-5	TGTGCCAGCAGCTTAACACCCTCAGACCAGTACTTC	CASSLTPSDQYF
13	many	TRBD1	TRBV29-1	TRBJ1-5	TGCAGCGTTCGGGGACAGGGAGATCAGCCCCAGCATTTT	CSVRGQGDQPQHF
15	-	-	TRBV20-1	TRBJ1-1	TGCAGTGCTAGCGATCCATCGAGAGGGGGAGAGGGAACTTTCTTT	CSASDPSRGGEGTFF
16	few	TRBD1	TRBV5-1	TRBJ1-1	TGCGCCAGCAGCTTATCAGGGGGCGAAGTGAACACTGAAGCTTTCTTT	CASSLSGGEVNTEAFF
14	-	TRBD1	TRBV10-3	TRBJ1-4	TGTGCCATCAGAGAAGGGACAGCAAATGAAAAACTGTTTTTT	CAIREGTANEKLFF
12	few	-	TRBV30	TRBJ1-1	TGTGCCTGGAGCCCGTGGAACACTGAAGCTTTCTTT	CAWSPWNTEAFF
14	-	-	TRBV11-2	TRBJ1-6	TGTGCCAGCAGCCATGATCCTCATAATTCACCCCTCCACTTT	CASSHDPHNSPLHF
17	few	-	TRBV4-2	TRBJ2-5	TGTGCCAGCAGCCAAGGGCAGGGGGGAGTTAAGGTAGAGACCCAGTACTTC	CASSQGQGGVKVETQYF
13	many	-	TRBV3-1	TRBJ2-7	TGTGCCAGCAGCCAAGATGAGAGAGGCGAGCAGTACTTC	CASSQDERGEQYF
16	-	-	TRBV5-6	TRBJ2-2	-	CASSLASGRSSGSCFF
13	few	TRBD2	TRBV29-1	TRBJ2-7	TGCAGCGTTCTCTCCGGGACTAGGTACGAGCAGTACTTC	CSVLSGTRYEQYF
14	many	-	TRBV3-1	TRBJ1-1	TGTGCCAGCAGCCAAGAGACAGTGAACACTGAAGCTTTCTTT	CASSQETVNTEAFF
17	many	-	TRBV6-5	TRBJ1-1	TGTGCCAGCAGTTACTCGATTACGGGCTCGGCGGGCACTGAAGCTTTCTTT	CASSYSITGSAGTEAFF
15	few	TRBD2	TRBV10-3	TRBJ2-3	TGTGCCATAAAACGACTAGCGGGCGAGGCAGATACGCAGTATTTT	CAIKRLAGEADTQYF
13	-	-	TRBV30	TRBJ1-1	TGTGCCTGGAGTGCTCTCCTGAACACTGAAGCTTTCTTT	CAWSALLNTEAFF
13	few	-	TRBV12-3/TRBV12-4	TRBJ2-7	TGTGCCAGCAGTGCGGGCCATTCCTACGAGCAGTACTTC	CASSAGHSYEQYF
12	many	-	TRBV28	TRBJ2-2	TGTGCCAGCAGTCCCCTTTTCGGGGAGCTGTTTTTT	CASSPLFGELFF
14	few	-	TRBV27	TRBJ2-7	TGTGCCAGCACCTCTGAGGGCCACTCCTACGAGCAGTACTTC	CASTSEGHSYEQYF
12	-	-	TRBV5-6	TRBJ2-5	TGTGCCAGCAGCTTGGCCGATGGAGACCAGTACTTC	CASSLADGDQYF
14	few	-	TRBV5-1	TRBJ2-2	TGCGCCAGCAGCTTGGCCGACTACACCGGGGAGCTGTTTTTT	CASSLADYTGELFF
13	-	TRBD1	TRBV20-1	TRBJ1-5	TGCAGTGCCGAGGGACAGAGGAATCAGCCCCAGCATTTT	CSAEGQRNQPQHF
16	many	TRBD2	TRBV18	TRBJ2-7	TGTGCCAGCTCACCCAGGACTAGTACCACGGTAAACGAGCAGTACTTC	CASSPRTSTTVNEQYF
16	many	TRBD1	TRBV7-9	TRBJ1-1	TGTGCCAGCAGCCCCTTTGACAGGGGTCGAGGCACTGAAGCTTTCTTT	CASSPFDRGRGTEAFF
16	many	-	TRBV7-8	TRBJ1-5	TGTGCCAGCAGCTCCCCCGGGACCGGGCCGAATCAGCCCCAGCATTTT	CASSSPGTGPNQPQHF
14	-	-	TRBV19	TRBJ2-5	TGTGCCAGTAGTAGCCGTGGGCTCGGGGAGACCCAGTACTTC	CASSSRGLGETQYF
12	many	-	TRBV7-8	TRBJ2-5	TGTGCCAGCAGCTTACAGCAGGAGACCCAGTACTTC	CASSLQQETQYF
14	-	TRBD2	TRBV28	TRBJ2-3	TGTGCCAGCAGTTTGCCTAGCGGGATCGATACGCAGTATTTT	CASSLPSGIDTQYF
13	-	-	TRBV7-9	TRBJ2-2	TGTGCCAGCAGACTACCGTACACCGGGGAGCTGTTTTTT	CASRLPYTGELFF
11	many	-	TRBV28	TRBJ1-2	TGTGCCAGCAGTTTACGTCATGGCTACACCTTC	CASSLRHGYTF
15	-	TRBD2	TRBV9	TRBJ2-7	TGTGCCAGCAGCGCAGAGCTAGCGGAATCGGATGAGCAGTACTTC	CASSAELAESDEQYF
13	many	-	TRBV24-1	TRBJ2-3	TGTGCCACCAGTGATTCCGCCACAGATACGCAGTATTTT	CATSDSATDTQYF
15	few	TRBD2	TRBV6-2/TRBV6-3	TRBJ2-2	TGTGCCAGCAGTTACCTAGGACTAGCAATCGGGGAGCTGTTTTTT	CASSYLGLAIGELFF
14	many	TRBD2	TRBV12-3/TRBV12-4	TRBJ2-7	TGTGCCAGCAGTTCCGCGGGAGTCCCGGGAGAGCAGTACTTC	CASSSAGVPGEQYF
15	many	-	TRBV11-3	TRBJ2-7	TGTGCCAGCAGCTCAAGGTGGGGAACCGTCTACGAGCAGTACTTC	CASSSRWGTVYEQYF
18	-	TRBD1	TRBV7-9	TRBJ2-1	TGTGCCAGCAGCCGTATGACAGGGGGCCAAAGCTCCTACAATGAGCAGTTCTTC	CASSRMTGGQSSYNEQFF
16	-	-	TRBV9	TRBJ2-2	TGTGCCAGCAGCCCCGGGGGCAGGGCGAACACCGGGGAGCTGTTTTTT	CASSPGGRANTGELFF
13	-	-	TRBV5-1	TRBJ2-7	TGCGCCAGCAGCTTGGCGCAATCTTACGAGCAGTACTTC	CASSLAQSYEQYF
14	-	-	TRBV5-6	TRBJ1-3	TGTGCCAGCAGCTTGGGGGTTGCTGGAAACACCATATATTTT	CASSLGVAGNTIYF
17	few	TRBD2	TRBV7-6	TRBJ2-3	TGTGCCAGCAGCTCCAGCCTGGCGGGAGAGTCGGCAGATACGCAGTATTTT	CASSSSLAGESADTQYF
15	many	-	TRBV11-2	TRBJ2-5	TGTGCCAGCAGCCCCCCCCATAGCTTGGGGGAGACCCAGTACTTC	CASSPPHSLGETQYF
15	-	-	TRBV14	TRBJ1-1	TGTGCCAGCAGCCAAGCCAAGGGCCCGAGCACTGAAGCTTTCTTT	CASSQAKGPSTEAFF
14	-	-	TRBV19	TRBJ1-4	TGTGCCAGTAGTCCCGGGACCCCGGGGAAAAAACTGTTTTTT	CASSPGTPGKKLFF
15	many	-	TRBV3-1	TRBJ2-5	TGTGCCAGCAGTACTGCCCGAACAGAACATGGGACCCAGTACTTC	CASSTARTEHGTQYF
12	many	-	TRBV3-1	TRBJ2-7	TGTGCCAGCAGCCAGAGCTCCTACGAGCAGTACTTC	CASSQSSYEQYF
15	many	TRBD2	TRBV3-1	TRBJ2-7	TGTGCCAGCAGGACGACTAGCGGGAGAGTGGACGAGCAGTACTTC	CASRTTSGRVDEQYF
14	many	TRBD2	TRBV6-1	TRBJ2-7	TGTGCCAGCACTAGGGAGGGTGGATCCTACGAGCAGTACTTC	CASTREGGSYEQYF
15	-	TRBD2	TRBV5-4	TRBJ2-1	TGTGCCAGCAGCAACCTGGGACTAACCTACAATGAGCAGTTCTTC	CASSNLGLTYNEQFF
15	-	TRBD1	TRBV12-3/TRBV12-4	TRBJ1-3	TGTGCCAGCAGTGCAGGGGGCTATGGTGGAAACACCATATATTTT	CASSAGGYGGNTIYF
15	many	-	TRBV12-3/TRBV12-4	TRBJ1-5	TGTGCCAGCAGTTTTGTCCAGGGCAGCAATCAGCCCCAGCATTTT	CASSFVQGSNQPQHF
15	many	TRBD1	TRBV7-9	TRBJ2-5	TGTGCCAGCAGCTTGGGGGACAGGCTCCAAGAGACCCAGTACTTC	CASSLGDRLQETQYF